A selection of T cell receptor beta chains follows, all from one sample in a study of cytomegalovirus exposure and HLA in healthy donors. Assay: immunoSEQ multiplex PCR; the TCRdb copy retains only in-frame clones and omits some. The table records about 140,000 clones, about two thirds of them present only once. Sequencing input: PBMCs. The source is a man aged 30 to 45 in good health and CMV-seropositive. CDR3s include the opening cysteine and the closing phenylalanine or tryptophan. A D gene is named only where the DNA matches it firmly. Expanded clones get a size class; other rows say once, few or many, or leave the size out.

d_call: TRBD1; clone_size: NA; v_call: TRBV6-4; j_call: TRBJ2-6; cdr3_nt: TGTGCCAGCAGTGATTGGACAGGGACTGGGGCCAACGTCCTGACTTTC; cdr3_aa: CASSDWTGTGANVLTF
d_call: TRBD1; clone_size: few; v_call: TRBV13; j_call: TRBJ2-7; cdr3_nt: TGTGCCAGCAGTTTCATCGCTAGGGACAGACCCTACGAGCAGTACTTC; cdr3_aa: CASSFIARDRPYEQYF
d_call: NA; clone_size: NA; v_call: TRBV15; j_call: TRBJ1-1; cdr3_nt: TGTGCCACCAGCAGAGATGCTATAGAGACTGAAGCTTTCTTT; cdr3_aa: CATSRDAIETEAFF
d_call: NA; clone_size: NA; v_call: TRBV27; j_call: TRBJ1-5; cdr3_nt: TGTGCCAGCAGTTTTGGCAGGAATAGCAATCAGCCCCAGCATTTT; cdr3_aa: CASSFGRNSNQPQHF
d_call: NA; clone_size: NA; v_call: TRBV5-8; j_call: TRBJ1-2; cdr3_nt: TGTGCCAGCAGCTTGGCGGGTAACTATGGCTACACCTTC; cdr3_aa: CASSLAGNYGYTF
d_call: TRBD1; clone_size: few; v_call: TRBV5-1; j_call: TRBJ2-1; cdr3_nt: TGCGCCAGCAGGGACGAGGGGGCGGGCCGAAACAATGAGCAGTTCTTC; cdr3_aa: CASRDEGAGRNNEQFF
d_call: NA; clone_size: few; v_call: TRBV2; j_call: TRBJ1-2; cdr3_nt: TGTGCCAGCAGTGATCCCAGGTTGAACTATGGCTACACCTTC; cdr3_aa: CASSDPRLNYGYTF
d_call: TRBD2; clone_size: NA; v_call: TRBV5-1; j_call: TRBJ2-1; cdr3_nt: TGCGCCAGCAGTAAACTAGCGGCTTACAATGAGCAGTTCTTC; cdr3_aa: CASSKLAAYNEQFF
d_call: NA; clone_size: NA; v_call: TRBV9; j_call: TRBJ2-1; cdr3_nt: TGTGCCAGCAGCGTAGCCTTGAGGGACAATGAGCAGTTCTTC; cdr3_aa: CASSVALRDNEQFF
d_call: NA; clone_size: NA; v_call: TRBV7-9; j_call: TRBJ2-7; cdr3_nt: TGTTCCAGCAGCTTAGCTTTATCGTCGGGGGAGCAGTACTTC; cdr3_aa: CSSSLALSSGEQYF
d_call: NA; clone_size: NA; v_call: TRBV7-8; j_call: TRBJ2-2; cdr3_nt: TGTGCCAGCAGCTTAACGGGAGCCCAGAGGACCGGGGAGCTGTTTTTT; cdr3_aa: CASSLTGAQRTGELFF
d_call: NA; clone_size: NA; v_call: TRBV28; j_call: TRBJ2-3; cdr3_nt: TGTGCCAGCAGTTTCATCACTAGATCAGATACGCAGTATTTT; cdr3_aa: CASSFITRSDTQYF
d_call: NA; clone_size: NA; v_call: TRBV7-2; j_call: TRBJ1-2; cdr3_nt: TGTGCCAGCAGCCTGGACAAAAATGGAATCTATGGCTACACCTTC; cdr3_aa: CASSLDKNGIYGYTF
d_call: TRBD1; clone_size: NA; v_call: TRBV9; j_call: TRBJ1-4; cdr3_nt: TGTGCCAGCAGCCCAGAGAGTGAGGGGACAGGGAGGGAAAAACTGTTTTTT; cdr3_aa: CASSPESEGTGREKLFF
d_call: NA; clone_size: NA; v_call: TRBV2; j_call: TRBJ2-2; cdr3_nt: TGTGCCAGCAGGATCGGGGGTTCAGACACCGGGGAGCTGTTTTTT; cdr3_aa: CASRIGGSDTGELFF
d_call: TRBD2; clone_size: NA; v_call: TRBV5-1; j_call: TRBJ2-1; cdr3_nt: TGCGCCAGCAGCTTGGGACTACTAGCGGGAGAGGAGCAGTTCTTC; cdr3_aa: CASSLGLLAGEEQFF
d_call: NA; clone_size: once; v_call: TRBV28; j_call: TRBJ2-6; cdr3_nt: TGTGCCATCTGCTCAGAGGCGCCTGGGGCCAACGTCCTGACTTTC; cdr3_aa: CAICSEAPGANVLTF
d_call: TRBD1; clone_size: NA; v_call: TRBV6-5; j_call: TRBJ1-1; cdr3_nt: TGTGCCAGCAGTTATCATGGACAGGGGGAGGGAGCTTTCTTT; cdr3_aa: CASSYHGQGEGAFF
d_call: NA; clone_size: NA; v_call: TRBV5-1; j_call: TRBJ2-5; cdr3_nt: TGCGCCAGCAGCTTGGGACAGGAAGAGACCCAGTACTTC; cdr3_aa: CASSLGQEETQYF
d_call: TRBD1; clone_size: NA; v_call: TRBV28; j_call: TRBJ1-2; cdr3_nt: TGTGCCAGCGACATTGCAGGGGGCTTCCAATATGGCTACACCTTC; cdr3_aa: CASDIAGGFQYGYTF
d_call: TRBD2; clone_size: NA; v_call: TRBV25-1; j_call: TRBJ2-5; cdr3_nt: TGTGCCAGCTACGCACTCAGCGGGAAACACTTC; cdr3_aa: CASYALSGKHF
d_call: NA; clone_size: NA; v_call: TRBV19; j_call: TRBJ1-3; cdr3_nt: TGTGCCAGTATCCCGTCGACTGGAGGTCAAAACACCATATATTTT; cdr3_aa: CASIPSTGGQNTIYF